A selection of T cell receptor beta chains follows, all from one sample in a study of vaccination and CD4 T cells after COVID-19. No antigen is known for these receptors. TCRdb recomputed calls from the PCR reads with MiXCR, one row per CDR3 protein. The sample carries some 14,000 distinct CDR3 sequences, 50% to 75% recorded once. Sequences were obtained from CD4+ T cells from blood, cultured in vitro. These receptors all stem from a human donor who had recovered from COVID-19. Each CDR3 is given with its conserved first and last residue. The order of the fields is D gene, CDR3 length, V gene, J gene, CDR3 protein. D genes are given only for firm matches.

-	15	TRBV2	TRBJ1-6	CASTLRAGRDSPLHF
-	19	TRBV6-1	TRBJ2-2	CASSSRATRSGLNTGELFF
-	14	TRBV6-1	TRBJ2-2	CASSVQMNTGELFF
TRBD2	16	TRBV7-8	TRBJ2-5	CASSSPFSGTQETQYF
-	16	TRBV3-1	TRBJ2-7	CASSQPWGGRGDEQYF
-	14	TRBV5-1	TRBJ1-1	CASSRGDGSTEAFF
-	11	TRBV20-1	TRBJ1-2	CSADGQYGYTF
-	14	TRBV25-1	TRBJ1-6	CASTQGLANSPLHF
-	14	TRBV5-1	TRBJ2-5	CASSLEGLQETQYF
-	16	TRBV24-1	TRBJ1-2	CATSDPRQADNYGYTF
-	13	TRBV11-2	TRBJ1-2	CASSLTYGDGYTF
-	15	TRBV6-2/TRBV6-3	TRBJ2-5	CASSYSRVGGETQYF
TRBD2	15	TRBV12-3/TRBV12-4	TRBJ2-1	CASSWGLAGGNEQFF
TRBD1	18	TRBV7-2	TRBJ2-7	CASSLGGTGRESSYEQYF
-	17	TRBV6-5	TRBJ1-1	CASSYSRSQAGGTEAFF
-	13	TRBV18	TRBJ2-3	CASSPPGSDTQYF
-	13	TRBV20-1	TRBJ1-2	CSARVPGDYGYTF
TRBD1	15	TRBV25-1	TRBJ2-3	CASSFGQGYTDTQYF
-	14	TRBV29-1	TRBJ1-2	CSVGPGDKVYGYTF
-	13	TRBV27	TRBJ1-1	CASSLSGDTEAFF
TRBD2	14	TRBV12-3/TRBV12-4	TRBJ2-7	CASSLSGTRGEQYF
-	11	TRBV27	TRBJ1-3	CASGGGNTIYF
-	12	TRBV20-1	TRBJ1-1	CSAVPGGTEAFF
-	15	TRBV7-6	TRBJ1-1	CASSPRTDWDTEAFF
TRBD1	14	TRBV11-2	TRBJ1-5	CASSWTGGNQPQHF
-	14	TRBV2	TRBJ1-1	CACGTGPGDTEAFF
-	13	TRBV15	TRBJ2-5	CATSPRRGETQYF
-	15	TRBV27	TRBJ1-5	CASSLSWGANQPQHF
-	15	TRBV2	TRBJ2-2	CASSLEGRGSGELFF
TRBD2	15	TRBV27	TRBJ2-7	CASSLFAGGPYEQYF
TRBD1	16	TRBV11-3	TRBJ2-7	CASSPQPGQGPYEQYF